Shown below are 3 T cell receptor beta chains from a single sample sequenced in a study of identical twins. Using its own MiXCR run on the 5' RACE reads, TCRdb lists one record per CDR3 protein. The sample has 250,000 to 350,000 distinct CDR3 sequences; roughly 9.7% are singletons. This sample was also put to use in a study of yellow fever vaccine responses in identical twins.

Sequencing was done on a sample of CD8+ T cells sorted from blood. The receptors derive from a woman under 30 in good health.

This clonotype showed up just a few times. The chain combines TRBV7-6 with TRBJ2-7; TRBD2 matches 9 bases. Trimming removed 4 bases from V and 0 bases from J; junction bases left unmatched: 1. CDR1 SGHVS and CDR2 FNYEAQ come from the germline V gene. The CDR3 runs 14 residues. The CDR3 nucleotides are TGTGCCAGCAGCTGGACTAGCGACTCCTACGAGCAGTACTTC. It translates to CASSWTSDSYEQYF.

The CDR3 spells CAISEGLHQETQYF. The CDR3 region has the DNA TGTGCCATCAGTGAGGGACTCCACCAAGAGACCCAGTACTTC. The chain carries TRBV10-3 and TRBJ2-5, with D tentatively TRBD2 (5 bases). The V end lost 2 bases, the J end lost 0 bases, and 7 bases lay between the germline ends. Germline CDR1 reads ENHRY; CDR2 reads SYGVKD. The CDR3 has 14 amino acids.

A few counts support this clonotype. DNA for the CDR3: TGTGCCAGTAGTATTCCAGGGACAGATACGCAGTATTTT. This sequence encodes CASSIPGTDTQYF. V usage is TRBV19 and J usage is TRBJ2-3; tentatively, D is TRBD1 (5 bases). V shed 3 bases and J shed 3 bases, with 7 bases lying between them. This CDR3 is built from 13 residues. CDR1 is LNHDA, CDR2 SQIVND, per germline (reference sequence).